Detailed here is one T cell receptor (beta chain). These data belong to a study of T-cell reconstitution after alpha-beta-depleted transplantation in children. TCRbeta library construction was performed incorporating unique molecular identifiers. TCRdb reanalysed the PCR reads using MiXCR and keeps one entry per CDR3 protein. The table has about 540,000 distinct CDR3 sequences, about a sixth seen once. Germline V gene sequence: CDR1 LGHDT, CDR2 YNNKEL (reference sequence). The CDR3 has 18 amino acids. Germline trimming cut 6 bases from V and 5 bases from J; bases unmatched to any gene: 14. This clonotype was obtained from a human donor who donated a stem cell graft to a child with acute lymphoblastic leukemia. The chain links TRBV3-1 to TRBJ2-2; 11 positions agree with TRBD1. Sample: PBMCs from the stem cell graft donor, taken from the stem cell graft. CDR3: CASSFSRDRGILTGELFF. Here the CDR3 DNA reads TGTGCCAGCAGTTTCTCCCGGGACAGGGGGATTTTGACCGGGGAGCTGTTTTTT. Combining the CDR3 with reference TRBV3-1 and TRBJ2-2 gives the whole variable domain DTAVSQTPKYLVTQMGNDKSIKCEQNLGHDTMYWYKQDSKKFLKIMFSYNNKELIINETVPNRFSPKSPDKAHLNLHINSLELGDSAVYFCASSFSRDRGILTGELFFGEGSRLTVL.